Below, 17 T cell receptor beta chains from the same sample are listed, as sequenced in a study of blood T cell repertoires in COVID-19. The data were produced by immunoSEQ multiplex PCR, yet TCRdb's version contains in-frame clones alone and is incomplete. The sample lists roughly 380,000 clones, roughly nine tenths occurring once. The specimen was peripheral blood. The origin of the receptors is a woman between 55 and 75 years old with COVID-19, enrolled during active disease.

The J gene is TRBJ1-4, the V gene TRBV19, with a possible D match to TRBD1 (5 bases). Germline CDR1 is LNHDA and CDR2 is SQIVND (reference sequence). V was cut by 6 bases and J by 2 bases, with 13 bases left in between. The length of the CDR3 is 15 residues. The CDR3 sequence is CASRGLGGTNEKLFF. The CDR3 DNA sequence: TGTGCCAGTAGGGGACTGGGAGGCACTAATGAAAAACTGTTTTTT. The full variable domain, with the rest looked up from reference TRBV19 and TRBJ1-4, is DGGITQSPKYLFRKEGQNVTLSCEQNLNHDAMYWYRQDPGQGLRLIYYSQIVNDFQKGDIAEGYSVSREKKESFPLTVTSAQKNPTAFYLCASRGLGGTNEKLFFGSGTQLSVL.

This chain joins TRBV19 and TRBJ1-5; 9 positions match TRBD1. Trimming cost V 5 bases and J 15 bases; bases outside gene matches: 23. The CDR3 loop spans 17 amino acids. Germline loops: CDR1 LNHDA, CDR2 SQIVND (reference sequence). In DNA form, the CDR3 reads TGTGCCAGTAGTCCGGGACAGGGAAGGGGCCAATACCATTTTCGGCATTTT. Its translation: CASSPGQGRGQYHFRHF.

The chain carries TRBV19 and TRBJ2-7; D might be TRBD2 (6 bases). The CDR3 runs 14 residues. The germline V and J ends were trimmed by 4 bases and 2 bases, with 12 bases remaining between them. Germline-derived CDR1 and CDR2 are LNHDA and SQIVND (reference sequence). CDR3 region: CASSTTGLTYEQYF. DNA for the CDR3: TGTGCCAGTAGTACGACGGGACTGACCTACGAGCAGTACTTC.

CDR3 coding DNA: TGTGCCAGCAGTCGCGCCGGCAGGACAAATTCACCCCTCCACTTT. As protein: CASSRAGRTNSPLHF. The chain combines TRBV2 with TRBJ1-6, with D possibly TRBD1 on 5 matching bases. Germline assignment: CDR1 SNHLY and CDR2 FYNNEI. The CDR3 is 15 residues long. V lost 5 bases, J lost 7 bases, and 15 bases lay in between.

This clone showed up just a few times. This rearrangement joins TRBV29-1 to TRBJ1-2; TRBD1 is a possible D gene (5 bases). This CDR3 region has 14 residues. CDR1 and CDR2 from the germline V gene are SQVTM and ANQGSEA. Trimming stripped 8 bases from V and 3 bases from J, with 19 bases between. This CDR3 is CSSTRDSGDYGYTF. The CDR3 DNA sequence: TGCAGCTCTACTCGGGACTCCGGAGACTATGGCTACACCTTC.

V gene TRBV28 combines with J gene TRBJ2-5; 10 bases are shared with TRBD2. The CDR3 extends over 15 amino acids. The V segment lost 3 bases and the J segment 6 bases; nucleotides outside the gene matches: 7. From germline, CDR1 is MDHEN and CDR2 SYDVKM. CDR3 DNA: TGTGCCAGCAGTTTCCCTAGCGGGGGATCAAAGACCCAGTACTTC. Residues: CASSFPSGGSKTQYF.

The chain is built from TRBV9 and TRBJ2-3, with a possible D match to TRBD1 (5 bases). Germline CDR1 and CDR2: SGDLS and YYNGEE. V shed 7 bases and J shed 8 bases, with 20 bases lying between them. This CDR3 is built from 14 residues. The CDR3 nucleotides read TGTGCCAGCGCGCAAGCGACAGCCCCCGTTACGCAGTATTTT. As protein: CASAQATAPVTQYF.

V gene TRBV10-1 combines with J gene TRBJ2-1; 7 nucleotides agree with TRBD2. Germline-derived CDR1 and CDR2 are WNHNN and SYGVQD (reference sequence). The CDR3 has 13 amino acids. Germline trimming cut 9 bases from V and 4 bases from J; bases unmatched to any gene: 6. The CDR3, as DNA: TGCGCCAGTTCCAGCGGGGCTTACAATGAGCAGTTCTTC. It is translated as CASSSGAYNEQFF.

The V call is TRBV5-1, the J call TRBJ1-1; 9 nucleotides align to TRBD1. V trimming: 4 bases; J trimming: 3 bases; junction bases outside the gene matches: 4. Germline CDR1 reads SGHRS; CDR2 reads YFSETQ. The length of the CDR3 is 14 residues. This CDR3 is CASSGGQGHTEAFF. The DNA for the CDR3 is TGCGCCAGCAGCGGGGGACAGGGTCACACTGAAGCTTTCTTT.

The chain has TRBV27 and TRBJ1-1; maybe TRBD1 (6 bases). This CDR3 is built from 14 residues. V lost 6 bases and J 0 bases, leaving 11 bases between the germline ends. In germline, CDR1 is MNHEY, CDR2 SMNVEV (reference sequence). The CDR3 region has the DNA TGTGCCAGCAGAGAACAGGGCGTGAACACTGAAGCTTTCTTT. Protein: CASREQGVNTEAFF.

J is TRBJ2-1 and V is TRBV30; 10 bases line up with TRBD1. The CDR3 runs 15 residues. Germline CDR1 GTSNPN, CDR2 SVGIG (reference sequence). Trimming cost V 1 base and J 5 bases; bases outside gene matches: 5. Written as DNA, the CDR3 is TGTGCCTGGAGTGCCGGGACAGGGGTAAACAATGAGCAGTTCTTC. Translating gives CAWSAGTGVNNEQFF.

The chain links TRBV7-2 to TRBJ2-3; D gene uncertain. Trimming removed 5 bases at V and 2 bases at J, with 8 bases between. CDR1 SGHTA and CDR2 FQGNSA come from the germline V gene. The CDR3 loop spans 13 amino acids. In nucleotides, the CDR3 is TGTGCCAGCAGCCCGGTTATCACAGATACGCAGTATTTT. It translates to CASSPVITDTQYF.

CDR3 nucleotide sequence: TGTGCCAGCAGGGGGGAGGGGCGCAACACTGAAGCTTTCTTT. Translated, it gives CASRGEGRNTEAFF. The gene calls are TRBV11-2 and TRBJ1-1; D may be TRBD1 (5 bases). Trimming pared 6 bases from V and 2 bases from J, leaving 13 bases between. CDR3 length: 14 residues. Germline V gives CDR1 SGHAT, CDR2 FQNNGV.

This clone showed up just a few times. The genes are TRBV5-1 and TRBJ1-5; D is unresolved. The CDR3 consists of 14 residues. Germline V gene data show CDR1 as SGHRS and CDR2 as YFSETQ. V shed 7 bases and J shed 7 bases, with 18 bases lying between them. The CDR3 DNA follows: TGCGCCAGCGCACCGGGTCCCCAAGAACAGCCCCAGCATTTT. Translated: CASAPGPQEQPQHF.

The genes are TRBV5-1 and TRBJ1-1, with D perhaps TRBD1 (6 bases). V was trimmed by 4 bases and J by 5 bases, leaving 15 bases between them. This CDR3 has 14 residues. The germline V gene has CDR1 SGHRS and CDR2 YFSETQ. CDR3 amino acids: CASSPPTGGTEAFF. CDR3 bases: TGCGCCAGCAGCCCTCCGACAGGTGGGACTGAAGCTTTCTTT.

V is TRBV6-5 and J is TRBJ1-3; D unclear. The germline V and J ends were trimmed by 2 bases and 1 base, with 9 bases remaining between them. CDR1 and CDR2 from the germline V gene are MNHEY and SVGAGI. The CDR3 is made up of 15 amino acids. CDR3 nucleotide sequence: TGTGCCAGCAGTTACGCCGCCGGGTCTGGAAACACCATATATTTT. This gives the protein CASSYAAGSGNTIYF.

CDR3 coding DNA: TGTGCCAGCTCATCAAACCGCAGGAACACTGAAGCTTTCTTT. Translating gives CASSSNRRNTEAFF. V is TRBV18 and J is TRBJ1-1; no clear D. The ends were cut back, 5 bases at V and 1 base at J, with 11 bases in the middle. There are 14 residues in the CDR3. Per germline, CDR1 KGHSH and CDR2 LQKENI.